One sample yielded the 14 T cell receptor beta chains listed below, sequenced in a study of blood T cells in healthy people across ages (dated by TCRdb to the mid-2010s). Libraries came from 5' RACE. Sequencing used an Illumina HiSeq 2500. The second PCR ran for about 6 to 12 cycles and used a J-beta primer mix along with a sample-barcoded 5' primer. The public reads were reprocessed in TCRdb via fastp at Q25 and MiXCR, keeping in-frame beta chains. Each entry is one CDR3 protein sequence, shown with its most common DNA and genes. The sample table contains around 1,600,000 distinct CDR3 sequences; only one count was recorded for approximately 39% of them. In total, the top ten clones hold just over 4% of the sample. The sequenced material came from blood. The receptor set was obtained from a woman under 30 in good health.

The CDR3 region has the DNA TGTGCCATCGACGAGGGGCCCCCCTACGAGCAGTACTTC. It specifies CAIDEGPPYEQYF. The chain uses TRBV10-3 and TRBJ2-7; D may match TRBD1 or TRBD2 (5 bases each). This CDR3 has 13 residues. The V end lost 8 bases, the J end lost 2 bases, and 13 bases lay between the germline ends. Germline assignment: CDR1 ENHRY and CDR2 SYGVKD.

J is TRBJ2-3 and V is TRBV7-8, with D possibly TRBD1 on 6 matching bases. Per the germline V gene, CDR1 is SGHVS and CDR2 is FQNEAQ. The CDR3 consists of 16 residues. Trimming stripped 3 bases from V and 2 bases from J, with 15 bases between. DNA of the CDR3: TGTGCCAGCAGCTTCAACCGGGACACCAACACAGATACGCAGTATTTT. This encodes CASSFNRDTNTDTQYF.

This clonotype was seen only a few times. The rearrangement joins TRBV27 to TRBJ2-3; TRBD2 is a possible D gene (5 bases). Germline loops: CDR1 MNHEY, CDR2 SMNVEV (reference sequence). CDR3 length: 14 amino acids. The V end was cut by 8 bases, the J end by 2 bases, with 14 bases between. This CDR3 is CASHGRGLTDTQYF. For the CDR3, the DNA is TGTGCCAGCCATGGGAGAGGGCTCACAGATACGCAGTATTTT.

This sequence joins TRBV20-1 and TRBJ2-7; D call uncertain. V lost 0 bases, J lost 3 bases, and 9 bases lay in between. The CDR3 has 13 residues. The germline V gene has CDR1 DFQATT and CDR2 SNEGSKA (reference sequence). CDR3 coding DNA: TGCAGTGCTAGAGAGGGCAGGTACTACGAGCAGTACTTC. It codes for CSAREGRYYEQYF.

With respect to this clonotype: One end of the junction is discordant with germline, which a read error may explain. The chain is built from TRBV27 and TRBJ1-2, with D uncertain. The CDR3 is 15 amino acids. In germline, CDR1 is MNHEY, CDR2 SMNVEV (reference sequence). The CDR3 nucleotides read TGTGCCAGCAGTCACGGACCGCCACCTAACCATGGCTACACCTTC. Translation: CASSHGPPPNHGYTF.

In its sample, this clonotype was seen a few times. The chain is built from TRBV12-3 or TRBV12-4 and TRBJ2-4; D possibly corresponds to TRBD1 (5 bases). V lost 1 base to trimming and J lost 1 base, with 14 bases between them. There are 17 residues in the CDR3. The CDR3 nucleotides are TGTGCCAGCAGTTTAGAGGGGCGGAGAGGTGCCAAAAACATTCAGTACTTC. Translated: CASSLEGRRGAKNIQYF.

This chain joins TRBV9 and TRBJ2-3; TRBD2 is a possible D gene (5 bases). V was cut by 2 bases and J by 2 bases, with 21 bases left in between. Germline CDR1 reads SGDLS; CDR2 reads YYNGEE. The CDR3 extends over 18 amino acids. The CDR3 DNA reads TGTGCCAGCAGCGTTCAAGATTCCGTAGGACTTCACACAGATACGCAGTATTTT. This gives the protein CASSVQDSVGLHTDTQYF.

The chain employs TRBV20-1 and TRBJ2-5; maybe TRBD2 (6 bases). The J call may be mistaken, given a closer DNA end match to TRBJ2-7. The CDR3 is 15 amino acids. Germline lookup yields CDR1 DFQATT and CDR2 SNEGSKA (reference sequence). The CDR3 bases are TGCAGTGCTAGAGATCGGACTGGAGGGTGGTACGAGCAGTACTTC. Residues: CSARDRTGGWYEQYF.

This clonotype showed up just a few times. The chain joins TRBV10-3 to TRBJ1-2; 7 bases align to TRBD1. The CDR3 has 17 residues. J gave up 6 bases and V 3 bases, and 16 bases lay outside the gene matches. From germline, CDR1 is ENHRY and CDR2 SYGVKD. CDR3 loop: CAISDTTQTGPQDGYTF. The CDR3 nucleotides read TGTGCCATCAGTGACACCACCCAGACAGGGCCCCAAGATGGCTACACCTTC.

This sequence joins TRBV7-2 and TRBJ1-1; D may be TRBD1 (6 bases). Trimming took 3 bases from V and 5 from J, leaving 13 bases between them. Germline V gene sequence: CDR1 SGHTA, CDR2 FQGNSA. This CDR3 is 14 amino acids long. The CDR3 here is CASSFRPGETEAFF. The CDR3 nucleotides read TGTGCCAGCAGCTTTCGCCCAGGGGAAACTGAAGCTTTCTTT.

This rearrangement joins TRBV2 to TRBJ2-5, with no clear D. The germline V gene encodes CDR1 SNHLY and CDR2 FYNNEI. The ends were cut back, 4 bases at V and 0 bases at J, with 12 bases in the middle. The CDR3 consists of 15 residues. The CDR3 protein is CASSGILDNQETQYF. For the CDR3, the DNA is TGTGCCAGCAGTGGAATCCTAGACAACCAAGAGACCCAGTACTTC.

The chain employs TRBV13 and TRBJ1-2; 9 bases agree with TRBD1. With 1 base clipped from V and 7 bases from J, the junction kept 4 bases outside the gene matches. Germline V gene data show CDR1 as PRHDT and CDR2 as FYEKMQ (reference sequence). The CDR3 length is 14 residues. DNA for the CDR3: TGTGCCAGCAGCTTAGACAGGGGGCTTCTTGGCTACACCTTC. It codes for CASSLDRGLLGYTF. Filled out from reference TRBV13 and TRBJ1-2, the complete variable domain reads AAGVIQSPRHLIKEKRETATLKCYPIPRHDTVYWYQQGPGQDPQFLISFYEKMQSDKGSIPDRFSAQQFSDYHSELNMSSLELGDSALYFCASSLDRGLLGYTFGSGTRLTVV.

The chain couples TRBV10-3 to TRBJ1-1, with a weak D call TRBD1 (5 bases). The CDR3 loop spans 15 amino acids. Germline-derived CDR1 and CDR2 are ENHRY and SYGVKD. V was cut by 2 bases and J by 0 bases, with 10 bases left in between. The CDR3 nucleotides read TGTGCCATCAGTGAGCCGGGACCCCTGAACACTGAAGCTTTCTTT. This translates into CAISEPGPLNTEAFF.

V is TRBV28 and J is TRBJ1-5; 7 bases align to TRBD1. V shed 7 bases and J 2 bases; nucleotides not matched to a gene: 11. CDR3 length equals 16 residues. Germline V gene sequence: CDR1 MDHEN, CDR2 SYDVKM. CDR3 protein: CASTALTGVGNQPQHF. The DNA for the CDR3 is TGTGCCAGCACCGCCCTTACAGGGGTTGGCAATCAGCCCCAGCATTTT.